The TCR beta chain described here comes from a study of cytomegalovirus exposure and HLA in healthy donors. The primer mix had 60 Vbeta and 13 Jbeta primers. Here immunoSEQ multiplex PCR was the method, and the copy in TCRdb shows in-frame clones only, minus some. The repertoire consists of about 160,000 clones, with around four fifths occurring once and the leading ten covering 1.9%. General study findings and limits: Among donors in an Asian-associated ancestry cluster, a later analysis reportedly found fewer N-insertions than the roughly 610-donor mean.

V shed 6 bases and J shed 3 bases, with 6 bases lying between them. Germline V CDR1 and CDR2: DFQATT, SNEGSKA (reference sequence). CDR3 size: 11 residues. Points on this clone: Its antigen remains unidentified.

The chain has TRBV20-1 and TRBJ2-1; D is possibly TRBD1 (5 bases). Sequencing was carried out using PBMCs. This clonotype was obtained from a woman aged 18-30 years in good health and CMV-seronegative. The chain's CDR3 is CSADSYNEQFF. In DNA, the CDR3 is TGCAGTGCCGACAGCTACAATGAGCAGTTCTTC.